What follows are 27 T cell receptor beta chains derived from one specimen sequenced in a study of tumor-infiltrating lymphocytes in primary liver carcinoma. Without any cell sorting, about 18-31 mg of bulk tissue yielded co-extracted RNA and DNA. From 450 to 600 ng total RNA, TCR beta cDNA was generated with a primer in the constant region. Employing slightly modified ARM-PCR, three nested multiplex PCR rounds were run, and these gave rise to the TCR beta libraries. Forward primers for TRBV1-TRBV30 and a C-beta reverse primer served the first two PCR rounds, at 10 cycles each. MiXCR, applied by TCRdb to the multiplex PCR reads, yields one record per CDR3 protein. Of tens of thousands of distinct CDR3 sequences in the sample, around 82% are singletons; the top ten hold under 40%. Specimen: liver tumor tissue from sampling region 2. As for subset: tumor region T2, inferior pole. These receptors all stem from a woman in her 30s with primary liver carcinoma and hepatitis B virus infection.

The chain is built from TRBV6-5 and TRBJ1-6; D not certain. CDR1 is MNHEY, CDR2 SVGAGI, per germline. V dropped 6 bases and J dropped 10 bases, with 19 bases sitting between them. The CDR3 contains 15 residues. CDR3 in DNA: TGTGCCAGCAGGGAAAGGTGTGCCACCCTCTCACCCCTCCACTTT. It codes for CASRERCATLSPLHF.

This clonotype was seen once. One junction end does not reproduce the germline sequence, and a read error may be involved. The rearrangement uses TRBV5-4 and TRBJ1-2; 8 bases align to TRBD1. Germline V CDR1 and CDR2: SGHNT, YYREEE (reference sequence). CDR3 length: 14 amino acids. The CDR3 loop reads CVSNRTGLMGGYTF. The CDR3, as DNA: TGTGTCAGCAACCGGACAGGGCTTATGGGTGGCTATACCTTC.

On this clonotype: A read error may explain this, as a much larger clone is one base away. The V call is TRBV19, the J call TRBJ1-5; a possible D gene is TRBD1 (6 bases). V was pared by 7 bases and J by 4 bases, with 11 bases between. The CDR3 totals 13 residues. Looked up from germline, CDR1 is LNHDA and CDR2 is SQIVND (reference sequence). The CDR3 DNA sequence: TGTGCCAGTACCCAGGGGCAAAATCAGCCCCAGCATTTT. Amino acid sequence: CASTQGQNQPQHF.

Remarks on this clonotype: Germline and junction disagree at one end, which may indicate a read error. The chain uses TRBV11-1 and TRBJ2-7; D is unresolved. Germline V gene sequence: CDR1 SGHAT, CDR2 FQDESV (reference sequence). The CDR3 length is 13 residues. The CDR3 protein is CASSLGYLHEHYF. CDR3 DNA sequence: TGTGCTAGCAGCTTAGGATACCTCCACGAACACTACTTC.

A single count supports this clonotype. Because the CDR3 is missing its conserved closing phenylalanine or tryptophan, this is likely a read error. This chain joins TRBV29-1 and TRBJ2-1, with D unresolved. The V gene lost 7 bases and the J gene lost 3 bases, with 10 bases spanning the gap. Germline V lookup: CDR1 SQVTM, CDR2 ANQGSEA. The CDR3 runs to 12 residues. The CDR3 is CSALKDYNEQFI. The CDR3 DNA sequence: TGCAGCGCCTTAAAGGACTACAATGAGCAGTTCATC.

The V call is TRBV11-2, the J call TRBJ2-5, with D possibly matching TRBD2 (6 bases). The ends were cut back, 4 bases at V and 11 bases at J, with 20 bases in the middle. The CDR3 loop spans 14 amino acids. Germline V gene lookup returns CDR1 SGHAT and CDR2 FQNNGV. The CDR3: CASSSSGTWEAQYF. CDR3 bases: TGTGCCAGCAGCTCCTCGGGGACCTGGGAGGCTCAGTACTTC.

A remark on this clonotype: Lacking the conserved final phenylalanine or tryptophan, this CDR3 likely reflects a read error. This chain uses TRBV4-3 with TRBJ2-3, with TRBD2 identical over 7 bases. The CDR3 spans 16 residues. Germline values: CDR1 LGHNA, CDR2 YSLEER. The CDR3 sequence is CASSQGFAGVRHTQYL. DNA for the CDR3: TGTGCCAGCAGCCAAGGTTTTGCGGGAGTCAGGCATACGCAGTATTTG.

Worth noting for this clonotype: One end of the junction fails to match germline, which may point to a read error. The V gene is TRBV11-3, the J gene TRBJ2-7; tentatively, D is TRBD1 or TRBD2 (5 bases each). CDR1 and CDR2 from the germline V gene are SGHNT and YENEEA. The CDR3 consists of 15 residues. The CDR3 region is CVSNLDRDLSYGQYF. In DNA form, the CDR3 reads TGTGTCAGCAACTTAGACCGGGACCTCTCCTACGGGCAGTACTTC. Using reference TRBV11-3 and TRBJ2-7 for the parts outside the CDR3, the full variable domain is EAGVVQSPRYKIIEKKQPVAFWCNPISGHNTLYWYLQNLGQGPELLIRYENEEAVDDSQLPKDRFSAERLKGVDSTLKIQPAELGDSAVYLCVSNLDRDLSYGQYFGPGTRLTVT.

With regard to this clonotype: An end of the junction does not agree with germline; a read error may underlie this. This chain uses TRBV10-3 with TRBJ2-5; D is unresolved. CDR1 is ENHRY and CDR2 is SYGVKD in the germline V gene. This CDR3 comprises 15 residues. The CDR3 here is CAISESAARQDTQYF. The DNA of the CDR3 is TGTGCCATCAGTGAGTCGGCTGCCAGACAAGATACCCAGTACTTT.

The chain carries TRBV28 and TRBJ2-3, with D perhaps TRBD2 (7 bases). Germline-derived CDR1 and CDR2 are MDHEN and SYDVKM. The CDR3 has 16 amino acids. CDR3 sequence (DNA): TGTGCTATCAGGCCGGCGGGGGCAGTTAGCACAGATACGCAGTATTTT. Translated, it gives CAIRPAGAVSTDTQYF.

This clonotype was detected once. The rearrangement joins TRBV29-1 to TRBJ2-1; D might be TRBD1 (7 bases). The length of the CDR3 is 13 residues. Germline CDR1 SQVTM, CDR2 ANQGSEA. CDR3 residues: CCAGRQGSSEQFF. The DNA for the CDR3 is TGCTGCGCCGGGAGACAGGGAAGCAGTGAGCAGTTCTTC.

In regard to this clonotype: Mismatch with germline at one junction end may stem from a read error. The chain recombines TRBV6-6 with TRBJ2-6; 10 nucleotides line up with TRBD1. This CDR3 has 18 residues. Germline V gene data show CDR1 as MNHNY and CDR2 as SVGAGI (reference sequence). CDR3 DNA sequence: TGTGCCAGCAATTACTCAGGGACAGGGGTCCCTGGGGCCAACGTACTGACTTTC. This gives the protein CASNYSGTGVPGANVLTF.

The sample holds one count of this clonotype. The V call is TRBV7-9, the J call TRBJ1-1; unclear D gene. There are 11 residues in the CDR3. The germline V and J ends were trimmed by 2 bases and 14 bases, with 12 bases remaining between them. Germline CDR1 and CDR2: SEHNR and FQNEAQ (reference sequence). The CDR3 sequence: CASSLSWVAFF. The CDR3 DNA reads TGTGCCAGCAGCTTAAGCTGGGTGGCCTTCTTT.

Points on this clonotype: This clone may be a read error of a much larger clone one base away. The CDR3 is CASSRTGSAWELFF. The CDR3 nucleotides read TGTGCCAGTTCTCGGACAGGTTCGGCCTGGGAGCTGTTTTTT. V and J are TRBV18 and TRBJ2-2; 7 bases are shared with TRBD1. With V trimmed by 9 bases and J by 9 bases, 13 bases remained unmatched. Germline loops: CDR1 KGHSH, CDR2 LQKENI. This CDR3 is 14 amino acids long.

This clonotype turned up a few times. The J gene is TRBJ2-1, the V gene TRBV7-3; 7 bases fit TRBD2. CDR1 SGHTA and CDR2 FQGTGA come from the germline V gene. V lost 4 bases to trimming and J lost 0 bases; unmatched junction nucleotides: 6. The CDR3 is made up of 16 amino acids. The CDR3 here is CASSSTSGNSYNEQFF. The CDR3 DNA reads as TGTGCCAGCAGCTCCACGAGCGGGAACTCCTACAATGAGCAGTTCTTC.

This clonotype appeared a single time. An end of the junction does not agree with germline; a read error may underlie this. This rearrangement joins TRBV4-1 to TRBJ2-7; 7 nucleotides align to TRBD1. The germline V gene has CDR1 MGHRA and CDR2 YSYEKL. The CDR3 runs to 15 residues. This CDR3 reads CVSSLTGVNSYKQYF. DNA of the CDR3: TGCGTCAGCAGCCTAACAGGGGTTAACTCCTATAAGCAGTACTTC.

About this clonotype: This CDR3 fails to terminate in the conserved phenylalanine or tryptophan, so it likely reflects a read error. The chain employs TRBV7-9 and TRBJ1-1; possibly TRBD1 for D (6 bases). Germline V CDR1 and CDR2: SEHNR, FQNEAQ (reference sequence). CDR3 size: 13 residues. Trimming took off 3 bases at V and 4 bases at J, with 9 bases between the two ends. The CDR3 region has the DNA TGTGCCAGCAGCTTCGGACAGAGCACTGAAGCTTTCTCT. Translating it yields CASSFGQSTEAFS.

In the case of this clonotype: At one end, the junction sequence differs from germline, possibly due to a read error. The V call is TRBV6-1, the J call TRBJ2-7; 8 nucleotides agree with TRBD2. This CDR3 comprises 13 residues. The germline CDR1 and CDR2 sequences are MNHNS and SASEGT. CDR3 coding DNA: TGTGCCGGCAGCCTGCGGGAGGTGTACGGGCAGTACTTC. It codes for CAGSLREVYGQYF.

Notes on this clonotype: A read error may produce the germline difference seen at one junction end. The chain's CDR3 is CASSTSIAGGYNEQLF. CDR3 nucleotide sequence: TGTGCCAGCAGCACCTCTATAGCGGGAGGATACAATGAGCAACTCTTC. The chain recombines TRBV11-2 with TRBJ2-1; 10 nucleotides align to TRBD2. Germline-derived CDR1 and CDR2 are SGHAT and FQNNGV. The CDR3 is made up of 16 amino acids.

The CDR3 DNA sequence: TGTGCTAGTGGGAGCGGGACTACCCTTATGTATGAGCAGTTCTTC. This translates into CASGSGTTLMYEQFF. The V call is TRBV12-5, the J call TRBJ2-1, with 7 bases matching TRBD2. The germline V gene has CDR1 LGHNT and CDR2 FRNRAP. The V segment lost 6 bases and the J segment 8 bases; nucleotides outside the gene matches: 13. There are 15 residues in the CDR3.

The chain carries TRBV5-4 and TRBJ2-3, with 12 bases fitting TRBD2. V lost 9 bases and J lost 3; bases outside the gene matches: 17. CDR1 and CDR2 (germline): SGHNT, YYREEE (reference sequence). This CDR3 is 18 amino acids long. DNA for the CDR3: TGTGCCACTAGTAACCCGGCGACTAGCGGGAGTCGGACAGATACGCAGTATTTT. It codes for CATSNPATSGSRTDTQYF.

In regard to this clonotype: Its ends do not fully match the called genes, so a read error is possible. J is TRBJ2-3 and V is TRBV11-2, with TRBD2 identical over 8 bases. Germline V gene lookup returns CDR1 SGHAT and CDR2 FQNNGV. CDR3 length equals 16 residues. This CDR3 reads CTSRPPTSDSTDTQYF. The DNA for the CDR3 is TGTACCAGCAGACCCCCGACTAGCGACAGCACGGATACGCAGTATTTT.

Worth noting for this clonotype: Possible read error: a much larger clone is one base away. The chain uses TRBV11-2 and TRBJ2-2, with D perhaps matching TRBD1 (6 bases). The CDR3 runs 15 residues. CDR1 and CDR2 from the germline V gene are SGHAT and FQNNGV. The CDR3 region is CANSSRTANTGEPFF. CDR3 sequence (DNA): TGTGCCAACAGCTCAAGGACAGCGAACACCGGGGAGCCGTTTTTT.

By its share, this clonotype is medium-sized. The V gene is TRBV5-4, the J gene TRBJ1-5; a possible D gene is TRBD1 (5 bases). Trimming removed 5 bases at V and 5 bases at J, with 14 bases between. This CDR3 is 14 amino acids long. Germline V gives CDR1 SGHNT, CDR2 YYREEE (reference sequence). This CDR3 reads CASRAGTLHQPQHF. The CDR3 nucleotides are TGTGCCAGCAGGGCCGGGACCTTACATCAGCCCCAGCATTTT.

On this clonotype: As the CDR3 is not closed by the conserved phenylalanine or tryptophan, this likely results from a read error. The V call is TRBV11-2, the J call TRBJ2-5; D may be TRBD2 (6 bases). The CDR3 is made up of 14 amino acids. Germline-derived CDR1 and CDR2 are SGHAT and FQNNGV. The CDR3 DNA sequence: TGTGCCAACAGCTCCCCGGGGAGCTGGGAGGTCCAGTACTCC. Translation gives CANSSPGSWEVQYS.

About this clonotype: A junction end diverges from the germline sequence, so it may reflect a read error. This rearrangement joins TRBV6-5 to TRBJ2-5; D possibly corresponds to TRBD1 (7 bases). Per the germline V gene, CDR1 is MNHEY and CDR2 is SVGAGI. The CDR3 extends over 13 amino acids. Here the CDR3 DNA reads TGTGCTAGCAGTACCAACAGGGGACTGACCCTGTACTTC. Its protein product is CASSTNRGLTLYF.

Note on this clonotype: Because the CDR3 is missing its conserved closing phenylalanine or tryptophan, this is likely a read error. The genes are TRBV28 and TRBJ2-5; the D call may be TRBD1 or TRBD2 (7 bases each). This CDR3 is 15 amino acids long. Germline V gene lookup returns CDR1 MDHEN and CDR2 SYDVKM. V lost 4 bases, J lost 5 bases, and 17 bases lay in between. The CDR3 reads CASSSRGGSWETQYL. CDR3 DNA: TGTGCCAGCAGTTCCAGGGGGGGATCTTGGGAGACCCAGTACTTA.